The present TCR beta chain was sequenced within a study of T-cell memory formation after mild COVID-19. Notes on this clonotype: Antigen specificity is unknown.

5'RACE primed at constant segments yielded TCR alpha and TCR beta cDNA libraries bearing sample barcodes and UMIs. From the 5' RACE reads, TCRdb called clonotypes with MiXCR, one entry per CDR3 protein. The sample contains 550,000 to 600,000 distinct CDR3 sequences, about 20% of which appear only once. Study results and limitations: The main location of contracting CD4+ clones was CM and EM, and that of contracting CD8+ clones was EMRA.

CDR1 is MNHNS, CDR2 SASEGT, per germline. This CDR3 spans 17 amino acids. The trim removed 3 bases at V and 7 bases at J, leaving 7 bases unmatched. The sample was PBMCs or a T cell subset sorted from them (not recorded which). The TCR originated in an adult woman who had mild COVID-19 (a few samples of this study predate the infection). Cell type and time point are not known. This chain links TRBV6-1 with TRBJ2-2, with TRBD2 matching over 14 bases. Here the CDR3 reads CASSDQTSGRANGELFF. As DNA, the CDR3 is TGTGCCAGCAGTGACCAGACTAGCGGGAGGGCCAACGGGGAGCTGTTTTTT.